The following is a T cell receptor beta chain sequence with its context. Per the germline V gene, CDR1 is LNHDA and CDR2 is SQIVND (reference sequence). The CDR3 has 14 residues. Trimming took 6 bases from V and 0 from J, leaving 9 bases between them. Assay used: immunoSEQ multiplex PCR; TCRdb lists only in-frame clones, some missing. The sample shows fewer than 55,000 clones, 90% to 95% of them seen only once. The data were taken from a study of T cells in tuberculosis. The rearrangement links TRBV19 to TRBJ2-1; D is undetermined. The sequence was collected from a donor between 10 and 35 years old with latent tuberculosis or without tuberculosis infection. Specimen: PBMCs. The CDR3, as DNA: TGTGCCAGTAGGGAGTTCAGCTCCTACAATGAGCAGTTCTTC. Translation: CASREFSSYNEQFF.